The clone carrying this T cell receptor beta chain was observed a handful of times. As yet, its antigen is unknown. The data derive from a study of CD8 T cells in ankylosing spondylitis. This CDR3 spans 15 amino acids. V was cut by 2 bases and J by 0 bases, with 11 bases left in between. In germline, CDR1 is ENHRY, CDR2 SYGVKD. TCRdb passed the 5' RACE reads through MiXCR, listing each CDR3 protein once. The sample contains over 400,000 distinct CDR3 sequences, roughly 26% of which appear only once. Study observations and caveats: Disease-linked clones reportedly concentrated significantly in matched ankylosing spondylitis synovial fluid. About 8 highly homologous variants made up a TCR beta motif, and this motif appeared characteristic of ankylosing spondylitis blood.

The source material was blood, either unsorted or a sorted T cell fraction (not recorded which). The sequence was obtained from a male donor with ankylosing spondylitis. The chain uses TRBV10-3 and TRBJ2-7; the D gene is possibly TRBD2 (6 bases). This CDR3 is CAISERTGSSYEQYV. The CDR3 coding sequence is TGTGCCATCAGTGAGCGGACCGGGAGCTCCTACGAGCAGTACGTC.